This note documents a single T cell receptor (beta chain) sequence. Germline V gene sequence: CDR1 SGHTA, CDR2 FQGTGA. This CDR3 is 16 amino acids long. With 5 bases clipped from V and 2 bases from J, the junction kept 8 bases outside the gene matches. Some clones are missing from TCRdb's copy, which holds only in-frame ones; the method was immunoSEQ multiplex PCR. The table includes roughly 70,000 clones, about nine tenths detected once. On cycle 4 day 1 and cycle 7 day 1, as well as at baseline, blood was sampled. The data belong to a study of OX40 agonist ivuxolimab in advanced cancers. As for the study in general: Dose-escalation patients were diagnosed with hepatocellular carcinoma, melanoma, renal cell cancer or head and neck cancer. The group had a mean age of around 60 years, ranged from 23 to 79, and was 82.7% male.

The V and J genes are TRBV7-3 and TRBJ2-3, with 9 positions matching TRBD1. The starting material was CD4+ or CD8+ T cells sorted from blood, obtained in a trial of the OX40 agonist ivuxolimab. This receptor was identified in an adult with an advanced solid tumor such as melanoma, head and neck, liver or kidney cancer. CDR3 DNA sequence: TGTGCCAGCAGCGCAGCCGGGACAGGGTTCACAGATACGCAGTATTTT. Translated, it gives CASSAAGTGFTDTQYF.